Described below is a single T cell receptor (beta chain) sequence and its context. The data stem from a study of PD-1 blockade in classical Hodgkin lymphoma. Assay: immunoSEQ multiplex PCR; the TCRdb copy retains only in-frame clones and omits some. The sample lists 25,000 to 30,000 clones, approximately 88% occurring once. Time point noted: newly diagnosed, previously untreated cHL patient sample. From thawed PBMCs, CD4+ T cells were purified using magnetic negative selection. This TCR was recovered from a human donor with classical Hodgkin lymphoma. The specimen sequenced was CD4+ T cells from blood.

The CDR3 region has the DNA TGTGCCTGGAGTAAAGGACGGACGAACACTGAAGCTTTCTTT. Its translation: CAWSKGRTNTEAFF. The chain uses TRBV30 and TRBJ1-1; no reliable D call. The CDR3 sequence is 14 residues long. With 2 bases removed from V and 1 base from J, the gap between germline ends came to 11 bases. Germline V gene sequence: CDR1 GTSNPN, CDR2 SVGIG (reference sequence).